Only a few counts were recorded for the clone carrying this T cell receptor beta chain. The antigen remains undetermined. The sample comes from a study of T cells after yellow fever vaccination. Regarding the study as a whole: The presence of abundant clonotypes contaminating from the bulk population was possible in FACS-sorted repertoires. Although most clonotypes did not, a small share appeared in both CD4 and CD8 compartments. Post-booster samples contained most primary-vaccination clones (approximately 95% CD4, around 88% CD8).

Conversion of TCR transcripts into cDNA relied on 5'RACE template switching, which added a universal primer site and UMIs. TCRdb processed the 5' RACE reads anew with MiXCR; each CDR3 protein has one entry. The sample includes about 350,000 distinct CDR3 sequences, approximately 8% of them seen just once. The CDR3 contains 17 residues. The V gene lost 0 bases and the J gene lost 3 bases, with 17 bases spanning the gap. Germline loops: CDR1 KGHSH, CDR2 LQKENI. The chain links TRBV18 to TRBJ1-1; TRBD1 is a possible D gene (6 bases). The source material was PBMCs, sampled roughly 45 days after the first yellow fever vaccination. The TCR comes from a man younger than 35 who received the YFV17D yellow fever vaccine. The CDR3 spells CASSPPRGAAQDTEAFF. Written as DNA, the CDR3 is TGTGCCAGCTCACCACCGAGGGGGGCGGCTCAGGACACTGAAGCTTTCTTT.